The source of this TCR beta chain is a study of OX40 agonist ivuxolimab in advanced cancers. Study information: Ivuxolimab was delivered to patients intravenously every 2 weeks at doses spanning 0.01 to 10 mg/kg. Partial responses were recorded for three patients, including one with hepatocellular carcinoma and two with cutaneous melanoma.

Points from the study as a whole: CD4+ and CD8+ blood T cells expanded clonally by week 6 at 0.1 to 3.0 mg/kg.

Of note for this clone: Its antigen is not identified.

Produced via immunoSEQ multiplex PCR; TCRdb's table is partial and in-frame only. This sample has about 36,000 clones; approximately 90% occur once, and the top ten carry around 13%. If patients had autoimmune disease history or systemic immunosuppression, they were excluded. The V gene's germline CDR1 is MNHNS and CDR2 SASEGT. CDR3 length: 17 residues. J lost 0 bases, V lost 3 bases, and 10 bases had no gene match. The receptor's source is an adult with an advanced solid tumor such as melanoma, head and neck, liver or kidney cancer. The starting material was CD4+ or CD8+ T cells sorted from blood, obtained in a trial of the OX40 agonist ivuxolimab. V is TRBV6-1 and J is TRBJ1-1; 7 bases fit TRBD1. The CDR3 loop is CASSELGQNFLNTEAFF. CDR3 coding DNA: TGTGCCAGCAGTGAGTTGGGACAGAATTTTTTGAACACTGAAGCTTTCTTT.